This TCR beta chain was captured by sequencing in a study of immune cell composition in non-small cell lung cancer. Overall study findings and caveats: In adenocarcinoma, maximal tumour-associated clone frequency tracked TIL tumour reactivity.

Points on this clone: Its antigen is as yet unknown.

The germline V gene has CDR1 SGHRS and CDR2 YFSETQ. V lost 4 bases, J lost 0 bases, and 11 bases lay in between. This CDR3 spans 15 amino acids. Normal lung sampling was at least 3 cm from the tumour, as distant as possible. The assay was immunoSEQ multiplex PCR, and TCRdb's table has in-frame clones only and misses some. Here the sample spans about 4,000 clones, around three quarters being singletons. The sequenced sample consisted of non-adjacent lung tissue. This chain uses TRBV5-1 with TRBJ2-1, with D maybe TRBD2 (5 bases). This sequence originates from a human donor with non-small cell lung cancer. CDR3 sequence: CASSPKRTSYNEQFF. In nucleotides, the CDR3 is TGCGCCAGCAGCCCCAAGCGGACCTCCTACAATGAGCAGTTCTTC.